A single T cell receptor (beta chain) is shown here with its context. Its antigen is not identified. The germline gene is not matched at one end of the junction; a read error may be the cause. The data were taken from a study of cytotoxic CD8 clonotypes in ibrutinib-treated CLL. At the level of the study: Within the patient group, 11 were relapsed/refractory and 15 treatment-naive, and roughly 18 were IGHV unmutated. Partial responses totalled approximately 24 and complete responses 2; after median around 72 months, roughly 14 remained remitted and roughly twelve progressed. Mean values per sample were 250,000 to 300,000 productive templates and over 90,000 productive rearrangements.

The data were produced by immunoSEQ multiplex PCR, yet TCRdb's version contains in-frame clones alone and is incomplete. The sample carries approximately 300,000 clones, almost 80% recorded once. Looked up from germline, CDR1 is LNHNV and CDR2 is YYDKDF (reference sequence). There are 13 residues in the CDR3. Broader study findings: At ibrutinib response, clonality increased, and at progression it declined back toward baseline.

The starting material was PBMCs, obtained before ibrutinib treatment. This sequence joins TRBV15 and TRBJ1-2, with D maybe TRBD1 (5 bases). The sequence derives from a human donor with chronic lymphocytic leukemia. In nucleotides, the CDR3 is TGTGCCACCAGCAACTTCCTCGACAGAGCAAACGACTTC. This translates into CATSNFLDRANDF.